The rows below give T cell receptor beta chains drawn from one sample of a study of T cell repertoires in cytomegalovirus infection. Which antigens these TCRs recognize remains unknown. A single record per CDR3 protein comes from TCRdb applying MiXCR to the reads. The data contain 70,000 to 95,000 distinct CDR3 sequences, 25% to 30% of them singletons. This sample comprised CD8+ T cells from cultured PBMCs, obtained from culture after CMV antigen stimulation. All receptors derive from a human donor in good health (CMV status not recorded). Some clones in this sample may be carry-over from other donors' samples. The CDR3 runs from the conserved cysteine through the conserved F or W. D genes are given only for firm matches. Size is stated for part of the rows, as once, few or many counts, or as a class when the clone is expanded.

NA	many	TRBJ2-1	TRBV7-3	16	CASSPAPSESYNEQFF	TGTGCCAGCAGCCCCGCGCCGAGCGAATCCTACAATGAGCAGTTCTTC
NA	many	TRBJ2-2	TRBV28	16	CASSLGDRMNTGELFF	TGTGCCAGCAGTTTGGGAGACAGAATGAACACCGGGGAGCTGTTTTTT
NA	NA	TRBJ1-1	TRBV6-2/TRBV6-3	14	CASSDLYSNTEAFF	TGTGCCAGCAGCGACCTGTACAGTAACACTGAAGCTTTCTTT
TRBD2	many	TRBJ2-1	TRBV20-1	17	CSARGEVVAGGKNEQFF	TGCAGTGCTAGAGGGGAGGTGGTGGCGGGGGGGAAAAATGAGCAGTTCTTC
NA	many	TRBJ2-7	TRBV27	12	CASSSGSSEQYF	TGTGCCAGCAGTTCGGGGAGCTCCGAGCAGTACTTC
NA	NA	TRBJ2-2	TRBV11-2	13	CASSTTNTGELFF	TGTGCCAGCAGCACAACGAACACCGGGGAGCTGTTTTTT
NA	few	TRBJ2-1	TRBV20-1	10	CSATTNEQFF	TGCAGTGCTACGACCAATGAGCAGTTCTTC
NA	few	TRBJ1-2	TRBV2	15	CASSEGAAANYGYTF	TGTGCCAGCAGTGAAGGGGCGGCAGCTAACTATGGCTACACCTTC
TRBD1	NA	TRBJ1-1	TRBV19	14	CASSADRGLTEAFF	TGTGCCAGTAGTGCAGACAGGGGGCTGACTGAAGCTTTCTTT
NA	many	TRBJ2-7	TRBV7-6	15	CASSAAVGGTYEQYF	TGTGCCAGCAGCGCCGCCGTGGGGGGTACCTACGAGCAGTACTTC
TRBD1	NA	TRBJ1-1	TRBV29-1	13	CSAVTGANTEAFF	TGCAGCGCAGTGACAGGGGCGAACACTGAAGCTTTCTTT
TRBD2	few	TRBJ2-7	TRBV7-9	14	CASSPRGGPYEQYF	TGTGCCAGCAGCCCGCGGGGGGGACCCTACGAGCAGTACTTC
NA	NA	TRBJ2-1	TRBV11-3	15	CASSLGDLKANEQFF	TGTGCCAGCAGCTTAGGGGACCTAAAGGCCAATGAGCAGTTCTTC
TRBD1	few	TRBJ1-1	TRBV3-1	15	CASRIGGTAPYEAFF	TGTGCCAGCAGGATTGGCGGGACAGCTCCCTATGAAGCTTTCTTT
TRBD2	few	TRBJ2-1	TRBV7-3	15	CASSLRSGGLNEQFF	TGTGCCAGCAGCTTAAGATCGGGGGGTCTTAATGAGCAGTTCTTC
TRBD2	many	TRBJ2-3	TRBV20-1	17	CSALHGAGGPTWDTQYF	TGCAGTGCTCTTCATGGAGCGGGGGGGCCCACATGGGATACGCAGTATTTT
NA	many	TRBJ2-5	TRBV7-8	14	CASSQTTVQETQYF	TGTGCCAGCAGCCAGACAACTGTCCAAGAGACCCAGTACTTC
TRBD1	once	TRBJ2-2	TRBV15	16	CATSRAPGQGPGELFF	TGTGCCACCAGCAGAGCTCCGGGACAGGGACCAGGGGAGCTGTTTTTT
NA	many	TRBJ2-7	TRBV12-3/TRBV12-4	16	CASSSPPGHRWDEQYF	TGTGCCAGCAGTTCACCCCCCGGACACCGATGGGACGAGCAGTACTTC
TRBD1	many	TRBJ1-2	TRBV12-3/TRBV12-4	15	CASSTFRDSDYGYTF	TGTGCCAGCAGTACCTTTAGGGACAGCGACTATGGCTACACCTTC
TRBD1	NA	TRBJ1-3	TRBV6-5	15	CASSYSTGFGNTIYF	TGTGCCAGCAGTTACTCGACAGGGTTTGGAAACACCATATATTTT
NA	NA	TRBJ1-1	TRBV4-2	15	CVSSQETGSRTEAFF	TGTGTCAGCAGCCAAGAGACGGGGAGTCGTACTGAAGCTTTCTTT
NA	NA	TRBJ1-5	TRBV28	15	CASSFDWAGDQPQHF	TGTGCCAGCAGTTTCGATTGGGCAGGGGATCAGCCCCAGCATTTT